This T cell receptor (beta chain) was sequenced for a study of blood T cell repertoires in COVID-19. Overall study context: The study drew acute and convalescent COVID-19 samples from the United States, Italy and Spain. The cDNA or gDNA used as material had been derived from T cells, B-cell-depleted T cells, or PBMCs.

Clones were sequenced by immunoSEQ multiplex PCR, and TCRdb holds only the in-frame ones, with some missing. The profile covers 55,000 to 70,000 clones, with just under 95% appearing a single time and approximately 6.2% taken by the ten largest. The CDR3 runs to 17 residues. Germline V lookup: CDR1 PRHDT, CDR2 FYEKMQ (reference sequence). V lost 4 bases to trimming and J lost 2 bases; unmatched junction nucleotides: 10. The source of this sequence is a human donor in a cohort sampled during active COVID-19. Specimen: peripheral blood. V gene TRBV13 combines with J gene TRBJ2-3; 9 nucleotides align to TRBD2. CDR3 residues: CASSSLEAGGTTDTQYF. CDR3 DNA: TGTGCCAGCAGCTCTCTGGAGGCGGGAGGGACCACAGATACGCAGTATTTT.